Shown below are 9 T cell receptor beta chains from a single sample sequenced in a study of blood T cell repertoires in COVID-19 (TCRdb year 2020). Library construction relied on the immunoSEQ multiplex PCR assay. TCRdb obtained this table from immuneACCESS and retained in-frame rearrangements with V and J assigned. These tables miss some clones; where compared with another copy, unresolved V genes account for less than half of the shortfall, and the remainder is unexplained. This sample has about 240,000 clones in its table, and approximately 85% of those were observed once. The top ten hold around an eighth of the sample. Sequenced: peripheral blood. These receptors all stem from a woman aged 55-70 years with active or convalescent COVID-19.

Regarding this clone: Within the sample, other DNA sequences also encode this same CDR3. The V call is TRBV6-5, the J call TRBJ1-2, with TRBD1 as a possible D gene (6 bases). Germline assignment: CDR1 MNHEY and CDR2 SVGAGI. The CDR3 covers 13 residues. V lost 5 bases and J 0 bases, leaving 7 bases between the germline ends. CDR3 residues: CASSRQANYGYTF. The CDR3 DNA sequence: TGTGCCAGCAGTAGACAGGCTAACTATGGCTACACCTTC.

This chain connects TRBV12-3 or TRBV12-4 to TRBJ1-5, with 9 bases identical to TRBD1. The CDR3 sequence is 13 residues long. Trimming at V came to 6 bases and at J to 9 bases, leaving 6 bases not matched to a gene. In DNA, the CDR3 is TGTGCCAGCAGCCTCGGGACAGGGCGGCCCCAGCATTTT. It encodes CASSLGTGRPQHF.

V gene TRBV25-1 combines with J gene TRBJ2-1, with TRBD1 matching over 10 bases. J lost 0 bases, V lost 4 bases, and 3 bases had no gene match. CDR3 length: 16 residues. Looked up from germline, CDR1 is MGHDK and CDR2 is SYGVNS. The DNA of the CDR3 is TGTGCCAGCAGTGGATGGACAGGGGGCTCCTACAATGAGCAGTTCTTC. Amino acids: CASSGWTGGSYNEQFF.

V gene TRBV5-1 combines with J gene TRBJ1-2; 7 bases align to TRBD1. This CDR3 comprises 15 residues. Trimming removed 4 bases from V and 1 base from J; junction bases left unmatched: 7. Per germline, CDR1 SGHRS and CDR2 YFSETQ. The CDR3 DNA reads TGCGCCAGCAGCGATCTGCAGGGGGGTAACTATGGCTACACCTTC. Translated: CASSDLQGGNYGYTF.

This chain joins TRBV11-1 and TRBJ1-2; D is possibly TRBD1 (6 bases). This CDR3 spans 15 amino acids. The germline V gene encodes CDR1 SGHAT and CDR2 FQDESV (reference sequence). Trimming took off 1 base at V and 5 bases at J, with 14 bases between the two ends. The CDR3 loop is CASSLERSRGYGYTF. The CDR3 DNA reads as TGTGCCAGCAGCTTAGAGCGGTCCAGGGGTTATGGCTACACCTTC. The whole variable domain, filled in from reference TRBV11-1 and TRBJ1-2, reads EAEVAQSPRYKITEKSQAVAFWCDPISGHATLYWYRQILGQGPELLVQFQDESVVDDSQLPKDRFSAERLKGVDSTLKIQPAELGDSAMYLCASSLERSRGYGYTFGSGTRLTVV.

The chain employs TRBV6-6 and TRBJ1-5; TRBD1 matches at 7 bases. J gave up 2 bases and V 6 bases, and 4 bases lay outside the gene matches. The CDR3 extends over 14 amino acids. Germline lookup yields CDR1 MNHNY and CDR2 SVGAGI (reference sequence). This CDR3 reads CASRKGQGNQPQHF. The CDR3 region has the DNA TGTGCCAGCAGAAAAGGACAGGGCAATCAGCCCCAGCATTTT.

The V and J genes are TRBV30 and TRBJ2-3; 8 nucleotides agree with TRBD2. Germline CDR1 GTSNPN, CDR2 SVGIG (reference sequence). The junction had 0 bases not matched to a gene; V was cut back by 3 bases and J by 1 base. The CDR3 covers 13 residues. CDR3 residues: CAWSGGGTDTQYF. The CDR3 nucleotides read TGTGCCTGGAGCGGGGGGGGCACAGATACGCAGTATTTT.

V usage is TRBV29-1 and J usage is TRBJ1-2, with TRBD1 as a possible D gene (6 bases). V lost 7 bases, J lost 0 bases, and 12 bases lay in between. Germline V gene lookup returns CDR1 SQVTM and CDR2 ANQGSEA. The CDR3 covers 13 residues. The CDR3 nucleotides are TGCAGCGCCACAGGGAGCTCTAACTATGGCTACACCTTC. Amino acids: CSATGSSNYGYTF.

In its sample, this clone was seen a few times. The chain uses TRBV2 and TRBJ2-2, with 7 bases matching TRBD1. Germline assignment: CDR1 SNHLY and CDR2 FYNNEI. The junction had 2 bases not matched to a gene; V was cut back by 6 bases and J by 4 bases. The CDR3 has 13 amino acids. CDR3 sequence reads: CASRAGGTGELFF. In DNA form, the CDR3 reads TGTGCCAGCAGGGCAGGGGGCACCGGGGAGCTGTTTTTT.